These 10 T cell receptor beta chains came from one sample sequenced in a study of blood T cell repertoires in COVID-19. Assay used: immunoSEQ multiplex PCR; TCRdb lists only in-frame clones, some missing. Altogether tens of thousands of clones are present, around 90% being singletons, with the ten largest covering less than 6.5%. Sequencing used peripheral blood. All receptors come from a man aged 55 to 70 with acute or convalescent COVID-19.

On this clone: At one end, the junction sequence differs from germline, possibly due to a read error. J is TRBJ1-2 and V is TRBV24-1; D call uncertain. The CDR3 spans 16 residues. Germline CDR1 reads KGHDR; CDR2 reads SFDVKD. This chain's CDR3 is CATNDSAARSFYGYTF. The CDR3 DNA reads TGTGCCACCAATGATTCCGCCGCACGGTCCTTCTATGGCTACACCTTC.

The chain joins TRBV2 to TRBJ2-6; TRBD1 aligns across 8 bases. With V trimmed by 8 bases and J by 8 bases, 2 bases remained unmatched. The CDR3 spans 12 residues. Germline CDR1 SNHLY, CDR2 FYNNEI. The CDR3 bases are TGTGCCAGCCAGGGGGCAACCAACGTCCTGACTTTC. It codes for CASQGATNVLTF. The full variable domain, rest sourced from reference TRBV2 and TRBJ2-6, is EPEVTQTPSHQVTQMGQEVILRCVPISNHLYFYWYRQILGQKVEFLVSFYNNEISEKSEIFDDQFSVERPDGSNFTLKIRSTKLEDSAMYFCASQGATNVLTFGAGSRLTVL.

The CDR3 sequence is CASSQDEYAWTGAKRANEKLFF. Written as DNA, the CDR3 is TGCGCCAGCAGCCAAGATGAATATGCGTGGACAGGGGCTAAGCGGGCTAATGAAAAACTGTTTTTT. The V and J genes are TRBV4-3 and TRBJ1-4; 9 positions agree with TRBD1. This CDR3 comprises 22 residues. Germline CDR1 is LGHNA and CDR2 is YSLEER. V lost 0 bases to trimming and J lost 3 bases; unmatched junction nucleotides: 20.

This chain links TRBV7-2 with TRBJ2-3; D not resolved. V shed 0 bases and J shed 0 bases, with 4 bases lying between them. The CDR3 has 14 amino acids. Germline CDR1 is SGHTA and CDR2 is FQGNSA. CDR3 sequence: CASSLAASTDTQYF. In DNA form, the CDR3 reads TGTGCCAGCAGCTTAGCGGCCAGCACAGATACGCAGTATTTT.

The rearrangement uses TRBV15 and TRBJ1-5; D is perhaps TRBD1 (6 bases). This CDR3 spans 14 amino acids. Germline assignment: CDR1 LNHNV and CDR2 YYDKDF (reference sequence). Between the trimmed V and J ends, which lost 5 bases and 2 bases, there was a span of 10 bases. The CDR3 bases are TGTGCCACCAGCTTCTCAGGGGGCAATCAGCCCCAGCATTTT. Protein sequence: CATSFSGGNQPQHF.

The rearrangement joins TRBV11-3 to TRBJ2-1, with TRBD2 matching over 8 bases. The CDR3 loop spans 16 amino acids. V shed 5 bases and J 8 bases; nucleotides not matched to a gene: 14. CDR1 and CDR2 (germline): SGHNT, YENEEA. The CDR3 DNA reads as TGTGCCAGCAGCAGGGACTCGTCCGGGGGGGCCTATGAGCAGTTCTTC. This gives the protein CASSRDSSGGAYEQFF.

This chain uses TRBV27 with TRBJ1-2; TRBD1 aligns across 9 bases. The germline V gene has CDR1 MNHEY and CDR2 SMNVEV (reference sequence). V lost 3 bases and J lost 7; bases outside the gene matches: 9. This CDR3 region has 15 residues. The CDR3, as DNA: TGTGCCAGCAGTTTTTCCGGGACAGGGATCTCTGGCTACACCTTC. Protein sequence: CASSFSGTGISGYTF.

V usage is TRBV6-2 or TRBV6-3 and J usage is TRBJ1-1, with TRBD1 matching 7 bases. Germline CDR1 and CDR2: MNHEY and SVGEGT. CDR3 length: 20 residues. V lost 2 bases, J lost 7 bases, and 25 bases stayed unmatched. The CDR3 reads CASSYTRGMTGHATVGEAFF. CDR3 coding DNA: TGTGCCAGCAGTTACACCCGGGGGATGACAGGGCACGCAACAGTTGGTGAAGCTTTCTTT.

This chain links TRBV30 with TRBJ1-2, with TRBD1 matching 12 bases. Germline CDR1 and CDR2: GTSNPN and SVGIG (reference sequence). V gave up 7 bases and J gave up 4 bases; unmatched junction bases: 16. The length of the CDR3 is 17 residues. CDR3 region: CASTSGGGQGAAYGYTF. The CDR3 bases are TGTGCCTCAACCAGCGGTGGGGGACAGGGGGCGGCCTATGGCTACACCTTC. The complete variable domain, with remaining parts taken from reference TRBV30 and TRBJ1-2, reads SQTIHQWPATLVQPVGSPLSLECTVEGTSNPNLYWYRQAAGRGLQLLFYSVGIGQISSEVPQNLSASRPQDRQFILSSKKLLLSDSGFYLCASTSGGGQGAAYGYTFGSGTRLTVV.

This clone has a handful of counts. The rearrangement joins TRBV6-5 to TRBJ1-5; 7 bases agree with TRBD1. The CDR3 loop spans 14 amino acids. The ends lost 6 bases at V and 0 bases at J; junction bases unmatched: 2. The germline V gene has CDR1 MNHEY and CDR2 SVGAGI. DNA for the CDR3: TGTGCCAGCAGGGGACAGAATAGCAATCAGCCCCAGCATTTT. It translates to CASRGQNSNQPQHF.